These T cell receptor beta chains were read from a single sample in a study of Ad26.COV2.S vaccination and SARS-CoV-2 variants. Using immunoSEQ multiplex PCR, the repertoire was profiled, and TCRdb retains in-frame clones only, with some absent. This table has hundreds of thousands of clones, more than 70% appearing once. The starting material was peripheral blood, obtained in a trial of Ad26.COV2.S vaccine versus placebo. The receptors derive from a person aged 18-65 years who received the Ad26.COV2.S COVID-19 vaccine or a placebo. Each CDR3 is given with its conserved first and last residue. Fields, in order: D gene, clone size, J gene, CDR3 length, V gene, CDR3 DNA, CDR3 protein. The D gene is left open where the match is weak. A row's size may be missing; if present it is once, few, many or a size class.

TRBD2,.,TRBJ2-2,17,TRBV18,TGTGCCAGCTCACCGTCCCTAGCGGGGGTCGACACCGGGGAGCTGTTTTTT,CASSPSLAGVDTGELFF
.,.,TRBJ2-2,12,TRBV5-4,TGTGCCACACGTTCGAACACCGGGGAGCTGTTTTTT,CATRSNTGELFF
TRBD2,.,TRBJ2-1,15,TRBV6-1,TGTGCCAGCAGTGAGTTTAGCGGGAGCTACAATGAGCAGTTCTTC,CASSEFSGSYNEQFF
.,.,TRBJ1-5,15,TRBV12-2,TGTGCAAGTCGCCGGGGAACAGGGATAATCAACCCCCAGCATTTT,CASRRGTGIINPQHF
.,.,TRBJ2-2,15,TRBV20-1,TGCAGTGCTAGTACTGGCGGCCCAAACACCGGGGAGCTGTTTTTT,CSASTGGPNTGELFF
.,.,TRBJ1-5,14,TRBV6-5,TGTGCCAGCAGTTACTCAGGGGGTGATCAGCCCCAGCATTTT,CASSYSGGDQPQHF
TRBD2,.,TRBJ2-7,15,TRBV7-6,TGTGCCAGCAGCTCGGGACTAGCGGCCTCCTACGAGCAGTACTTC,CASSSGLAASYEQYF
.,once,TRBJ2-7,14,TRBV6-1,TGTGCCAGCAGTGAAGCAGGCAGTTTCTACGAGCAGTACTTC,CASSEAGSFYEQYF
.,.,TRBJ2-7,13,TRBV24-1,TGTGCCACCAGTGACCCTGGGGGCCACGAGCAGTACTTC,CATSDPGGHEQYF
.,.,TRBJ1-5,13,TRBV6-1,TGTGCCAGCAGTCCGGATAGCAATCAGCCCCAGCATTTT,CASSPDSNQPQHF
TRBD2,.,TRBJ2-3,17,TRBV7-3,TGTGCCAGCAGCTTAACGGGAGGGTACCCGGACACAGATACGCAGTATTTT,CASSLTGGYPDTDTQYF
TRBD1,.,TRBJ1-4,13,TRBV7-9,TGTGCCAGCAGCCCCCAGGGGGGTGAAAAACTGTTTTTT,CASSPQGGEKLFF
.,.,TRBJ1-5,13,TRBV18,TGTGCCAGCTCCCTCGGGGGGATTCAGCCCCAGCATTTT,CASSLGGIQPQHF
TRBD1,.,TRBJ1-1,14,TRBV6-5,TGTGCCAGCAGTACAGGACAGGGTTCCACTGAAGCTTTCTTT,CASSTGQGSTEAFF
.,.,TRBJ1-3,13,TRBV7-9,TGTGCCAGCAGGGGGGTAAGCGGAAACACCATATATTTT,CASRGVSGNTIYF
.,.,TRBJ2-5,12,TRBV25-1,TGTGCCAGCAGTGTTGCAATTGAGACCCAGTACTTC,CASSVAIETQYF
TRBD2,.,TRBJ2-7,17,TRBV27,TGTGCCAGCAGTTTATCACTAGCGGCCGCCCGCTCCTACGAGCAGTACTTC,CASSLSLAAARSYEQYF
.,.,TRBJ2-3,21,TRBV3-1/TRBV3-2,TGTGCCAGCAGCCAAGAGGCTCCAGGTGAGGCCATGTTCGGGTTCACAGATACGCAGTATTTT,CASSQEAPGEAMFGFTDTQYF
TRBD1,once,TRBJ2-6,18,TRBV4-2,TGTGCCAGCAGCCAAGATAACACAGGGGGTTCTGGGGCCAACGTCCTGACTTTC,CASSQDNTGGSGANVLTF
.,.,TRBJ1-3,14,TRBV5-1,TGCGCCAGCAGGGGTGCGGTGGGTGGAAACACCATATATTTT,CASRGAVGGNTIYF
TRBD1,.,TRBJ1-6,16,TRBV19,TGTGCCAGTAGTATAGGTCCGGGACAGTATAATTCACCCCTCCACTTT,CASSIGPGQYNSPLHF
.,.,TRBJ1-4,15,TRBV5-5,TGTGCCAGCAGCTCTCCGGGACTCATGAATGAAAAACTGTTTTTT,CASSSPGLMNEKLFF
.,.,TRBJ1-1,13,TRBV7-8,TGTGCCAGCAGCCCCCTGCAGGGTACTGAAGCTTTCTTT,CASSPLQGTEAFF
.,.,TRBJ2-7,13,TRBV6-5,TGTGCCAGCAGTTGGCAAGCAGCGCGTGAGCAGTACTTC,CASSWQAAREQYF